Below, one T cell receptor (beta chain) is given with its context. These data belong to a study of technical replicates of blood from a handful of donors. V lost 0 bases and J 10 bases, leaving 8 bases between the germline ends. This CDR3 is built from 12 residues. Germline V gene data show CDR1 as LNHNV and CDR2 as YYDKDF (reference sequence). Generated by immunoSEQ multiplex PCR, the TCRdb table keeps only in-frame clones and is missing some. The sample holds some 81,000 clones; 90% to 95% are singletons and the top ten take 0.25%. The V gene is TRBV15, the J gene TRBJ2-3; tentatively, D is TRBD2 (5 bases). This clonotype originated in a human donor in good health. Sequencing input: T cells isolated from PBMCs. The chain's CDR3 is CATSRDWESQYF. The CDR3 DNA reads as TGTGCCACCAGCAGAGATTGGGAGTCGCAGTATTTT.